This T cell receptor (beta chain) emerged from a study of blood T cell repertoires in COVID-19. The method was immunoSEQ multiplex PCR; TCRdb's version includes in-frame clones alone and lacks a portion of them. The table shows around 300,000 clones, with under 90% occurring only once. The receptor's source is a woman between 35 and 50 years old who had recovered from COVID-19. The material sequenced was PBMCs or T cells enriched from blood (not recorded which).

CDR3 residues: CASSVLGTGDLEAFF. As DNA, the CDR3 is TGTGCCAGCAGTGTTTTAGGGACAGGAGATCTTGAAGCTTTCTTT. The V call is TRBV6-4, the J call TRBJ1-1; TRBD1 agrees at 8 bases. CDR3 length equals 15 residues. V shed 4 bases, J shed 7 bases, and the junction held 11 bases outside the gene matches. Germline V gene lookup returns CDR1 MRHNA and CDR2 SNTAGT.